The present T cell receptor (beta chain) was sequenced within a study of T cells in Graves' hyperthyroidism and ophthalmopathy. Hyperthyroidism in the patients, aged 18 to 65, was newly diagnosed and under 2 months in duration. This clonotype was found many times. Its antigen is still unknown. Researchers took RNA transcripts and amplified the TCR beta CDR3 regions from them. Using the HTBI primer set, a first-round RT-PCR was run on the TCR CDR3. TCRdb called the multiplex PCR reads again in MiXCR, with one record for every CDR3 protein. The sample holds hundreds of thousands of distinct CDR3 sequences; 15% to 18% are singletons and the top ten take approximately 8%. Germline V gene data show CDR1 as DFQATT and CDR2 as SNEGSKA (reference sequence). The J segment lost 4 bases and the V segment lost 4 bases, leaving 4 bases of the junction unmatched. The CDR3 has 14 residues. Study-wide points: Median prediction lead before ophthalmopathy onset was 5 to 7.5 months with the model.

This sequence was found in a woman between 18 and 29 years old with Graves' hyperthyroidism. Sequences were obtained from blood. The V call is TRBV20-1, the J call TRBJ2-4; 10 nucleotides match TRBD1. The chain's CDR3 is CSATEGQGKNIQYF. As DNA, the CDR3 is TGCAGTGCTACAGAGGGACAGGGGAAAAACATTCAGTACTTC.